This T cell receptor beta chain comes out of a study of blood T cell repertoires in COVID-19. Study-wide context: Sites in the United States, Italy and Spain provided acute and convalescent COVID-19 samples. PBMCs, B-cell-depleted T cells, or T cells provided the cDNA or gDNA that made up the material.

In the study's own analysis: For nucleated cells, counts were estimated from reference gene primer amplification. TCRdb keeps only in-frame clones here, not all; method: immunoSEQ multiplex PCR. That table gives V, J and clone size, and the DNA gave D and trimming. The sample yields some 210,000 clones, 70% to 90% seen once. Germline trimming cut 6 bases from V and 1 base from J; bases unmatched to any gene: 5. Germline CDR1 and CDR2: SNHLY and FYNNEI. The CDR3 loop spans 16 amino acids. The chain couples TRBV2 to TRBJ1-6, with TRBD1 matching over 8 bases. The specimen was peripheral blood. The clonotype comes from a woman aged 35 to 49 with acute or convalescent COVID-19. CDR3 in amino acids: CASSPRTGSYNSPLHF. CDR3 sequence (DNA): TGTGCCAGCAGCCCCAGGACAGGGTCCTATAATTCACCCCTCCACTTT.